This TCR beta chain appears in the sequencing data of a study of technical replicates of blood from several donors. The V and J ends lost 0 bases and 4 bases respectively, with 12 bases between them. From germline, CDR1 is SGHAT and CDR2 FQDESV (reference sequence). The CDR3 sequence is 15 residues long. The method was immunoSEQ multiplex PCR; TCRdb's version includes in-frame clones alone and lacks a portion of them. Here the sample spans about 83,000 clones, roughly 92% being singletons. Sequenced material: T cells isolated from PBMCs. This receptor was taken from a human donor in good health. V gene TRBV11-1 combines with J gene TRBJ1-2; D unclear. Here the CDR3 DNA reads TGTGCCAGCAGCTTAGCGCGAGGTACCTCCTATGGCTACACCTTC. The encoded protein is CASSLARGTSYGYTF.